These T cell receptor beta chains were read from a single sample in a study of blood T cell repertoires in COVID-19. TCRdb's copy holds only in-frame clones and misses some; the assay was immunoSEQ multiplex PCR. This sample has 400,000 to 550,000 clones, with around nine tenths found just once. The sequenced sample was PBMCs or T cells enriched from blood (not recorded which). Receptors were obtained from a woman aged 18-29 years with acute COVID-19. Each CDR3 is given with its conserved first and last residue. A D gene is named only where the DNA matches it firmly. Where a row states a size, it is once, few, many or the class of an expanded clone; other rows omit it.

D: -; size: -; V: TRBV11-3; J: TRBJ2-3; CDR3: CASAGEGSHTDTQYF; DNA: TGTGCCAGCGCGGGCGAGGGATCCCACACAGATACGCAGTATTTT
D: -; size: -; V: TRBV18; J: TRBJ2-5; CDR3: CASSPGLTQETQYF; DNA: TGTGCCAGCTCACCGGGGCTAACTCAAGAGACCCAGTACTTC
D: TRBD2; size: few; V: TRBV29-1; J: TRBJ2-1; CDR3: CSAATSGGASEQFF; DNA: TGCAGCGCCGCCACTAGCGGGGGGGCCAGTGAGCAGTTCTTC
D: TRBD2; size: -; V: TRBV2; J: TRBJ2-5; CDR3: CASSESWASGQETQYF; DNA: TGTGCCAGCAGTGAATCCTGGGCTAGCGGGCAAGAGACCCAGTACTTC
D: TRBD2; size: -; V: TRBV25-1; J: TRBJ2-2; CDR3: CASSEYTSGIETGELFF; DNA: TGTGCCAGCAGTGAATATACTAGCGGGATAGAGACCGGGGAGCTGTTTTTT
D: TRBD1; size: -; V: TRBV10-3; J: TRBJ1-5; CDR3: CAISTGQGANQPQHF; DNA: TGTGCCATCAGTACGGGACAGGGGGCAAATCAGCCCCAGCATTTT
D: TRBD1; size: -; V: TRBV27; J: TRBJ1-3; CDR3: CASSDDRGPGNTIYF; DNA: TGTGCCAGCAGCGACGACAGGGGGCCTGGAAACACCATATATTTT
D: -; size: -; V: TRBV27; J: TRBJ1-3; CDR3: CASSLGGSRAGNTIYF; DNA: TGTGCCAGCAGTCTGGGAGGGAGCAGGGCTGGAAACACCATATATTTT
D: -; size: -; V: TRBV21-1; J: TRBJ2-7; CDR3: CASSKGGTCEQYF; DNA: TGTGCCAGCAGCAAAGGCGGAACGTGCGAGCAGTACTTC
D: -; size: -; V: TRBV28; J: TRBJ1-2; CDR3: CASSLQGLRGYTF; DNA: TGTGCCAGCAGTTTACAGGGCCTCCGTGGCTACACCTTC
D: -; size: -; V: TRBV11-2; J: TRBJ2-7; CDR3: CASSFLLAPGSEQYF; DNA: TGTGCCAGCAGCTTCCTACTCGCACCGGGGTCCGAGCAGTACTTC
D: TRBD2; size: once; V: TRBV6-4; J: TRBJ2-2; CDR3: CASSDSLAGATGELFF; DNA: TGTGCCAGCAGTGACTCACTAGCGGGGGCCACCGGGGAGCTGTTTTTT
D: -; size: -; V: TRBV29-1; J: TRBJ1-1; CDR3: CSGARGGDTEAFF; DNA: TGCAGCGGGGCGCGGGGAGGGGACACTGAAGCTTTCTTT
D: -; size: -; V: TRBV7-2; J: TRBJ2-2; CDR3: CASSWGQNTGELFF; DNA: TGTGCCAGCAGCTGGGGACAGAACACCGGGGAGCTGTTTTTT
D: -; size: -; V: TRBV25-1; J: TRBJ2-1; CDR3: CASSGAFNEQFF; DNA: TGTGCCAGCAGCGGAGCCTTCAATGAGCAGTTCTTC
D: TRBD1; size: -; V: TRBV30; J: TRBJ1-3; CDR3: CARTGLGNTIYF; DNA: TGTGCCAGGACAGGGCTTGGAAACACCATATATTTT
D: -; size: once; V: TRBV6-5; J: TRBJ2-1; CDR3: CASRGGGGEQFF; DNA: TGTGCCAGCAGAGGGGGGGGCGGTGAGCAGTTCTTC
D: -; size: -; V: TRBV2; J: TRBJ1-2; CDR3: CASSELGGNGYTF; DNA: TGTGCCAGCAGTGAACTGGGAGGGAATGGCTACACCTTC
D: -; size: -; V: TRBV24-1; J: TRBJ1-1; CDR3: CATSEGKDPQGTEAFF; DNA: TGTGCCACCAGTGAGGGGAAGGACCCTCAGGGGACTGAAGCTTTCTTT
D: TRBD2; size: -; V: TRBV7-9; J: TRBJ2-7; CDR3: CASSLTSVQLGFTYEQYF; DNA: TGTGCCAGCAGCTTAACTAGCGTCCAGCTGGGATTTACCTACGAGCAGTACTTC
D: -; size: -; V: TRBV4-3; J: TRBJ1-6; CDR3: CASSQGGSSYNSPLHF; DNA: TGCGCCAGCAGCCAGGGTGGGAGTTCCTATAATTCACCCCTCCACTTT
D: TRBD1; size: -; V: TRBV7-9; J: TRBJ1-3; CDR3: CASSHGTGGGNTIYF; DNA: TGTGCCAGCAGCCACGGGACAGGGGGAGGAAACACCATATATTTT
D: TRBD1; size: few; V: TRBV3-1/TRBV3-2; J: TRBJ1-2; CDR3: CASTGTGNYGYTF; DNA: TGTGCCAGCACCGGGACAGGGAACTATGGCTACACCTTC
D: -; size: -; V: TRBV11-2; J: TRBJ2-7; CDR3: CASSLRLEGEQYF; DNA: TGTGCCAGCAGCCTCCGACTAGAAGGCGAGCAGTACTTC